This T cell receptor (beta chain) was sequenced for a study of blood T cell repertoires in COVID-19. Study summary: COVID-19 samples, acute and convalescent, were from the United States, Italy and Spain. T cells, B-cell-depleted T cells, or PBMCs supplied cDNA or gDNA.

CDR1 is SGHVS and CDR2 is FNYEAQ in the germline V gene. After removal of 5 bases from V and 4 bases from J, the junction contained 11 bases not matched to a gene. The CDR3 covers 17 residues. In the original processing: Amplifying reference gene primers gave estimates of nucleated cell counts. The method was immunoSEQ multiplex PCR; TCRdb's version includes in-frame clones alone and lacks a portion of them. V and J calls and clone size come straight from that table; D and trimming were deduced from the DNA. The top ten hold 9.5% to 15% of the sample, which has roughly 21,000 clones, about nine tenths seen once.

The clonotype originates from a woman aged 80 or over with active or convalescent COVID-19. The material sequenced was peripheral blood. This chain links TRBV7-6 with TRBJ2-5; the match to TRBD2 covers 12 bases. DNA for the CDR3: TGTGCCAGCAGCCGGGGGACTAGCGGGCTAAAGATAGAGACCCAGTACTTC. Translation gives CASSRGTSGLKIETQYF.